The source of this T cell receptor beta chain is a study of cytomegalovirus exposure and HLA in healthy donors. On the study more broadly: It was reported in a later analysis that the roughly 120 validation repertoires used the same platform as the 550 to 850 first-cohort repertoires. Points from the study as a whole: First-cohort TCR clusters were later found to tend to co-occur in the approximately 110 validation repertoires. The study recorded more than 150 TCR beta chains that were cytomegalovirus-associated.

The assay was immunoSEQ multiplex PCR, and TCRdb's table has in-frame clones only and misses some. The sample carries 190,000 or so clones, about 86% recorded once. Points on this clone: Its specificity is not known.

An approximately 130-subject validation cohort, separate from the approximately 720-subject first cohort, supplied the donors. V gave up 3 bases and J gave up 6 bases, with 12 bases separating them. The CDR3 loop spans 14 amino acids. Per the germline V gene, CDR1 is SNHLY and CDR2 is FYNNEI. The origin of this receptor is a woman between 18 and 29 years old in good health and CMV-seropositive. This sequence joins TRBV2 and TRBJ1-5; D may be TRBD1 (5 bases). Sequences were obtained from PBMCs. The DNA of the CDR3 is TGTGCCAGCAGTGATCCCACAGGCGTTCAGCCCCAGCATTTT. Translation gives CASSDPTGVQPQHF. Supplemented by reference TRBV2 and TRBJ1-5, the full variable domain reads EPEVTQTPSHQVTQMGQEVILRCVPISNHLYFYWYRQILGQKVEFLVSFYNNEISEKSEIFDDQFSVERPDGSNFTLKIRSTKLEDSAMYFCASSDPTGVQPQHFGDGTRLSIL.